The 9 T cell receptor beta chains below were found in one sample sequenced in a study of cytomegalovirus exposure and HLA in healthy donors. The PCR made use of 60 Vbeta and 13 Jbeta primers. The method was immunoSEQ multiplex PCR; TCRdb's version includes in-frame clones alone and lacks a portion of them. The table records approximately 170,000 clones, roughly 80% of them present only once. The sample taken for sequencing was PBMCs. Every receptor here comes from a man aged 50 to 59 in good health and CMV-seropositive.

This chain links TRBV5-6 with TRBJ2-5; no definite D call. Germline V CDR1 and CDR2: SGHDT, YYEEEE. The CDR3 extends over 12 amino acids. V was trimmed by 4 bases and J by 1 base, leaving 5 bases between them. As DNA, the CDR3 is TGTGCCAGCAGCCGTCCCCAAGAGACCCAGTACTTC. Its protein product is CASSRPQETQYF.

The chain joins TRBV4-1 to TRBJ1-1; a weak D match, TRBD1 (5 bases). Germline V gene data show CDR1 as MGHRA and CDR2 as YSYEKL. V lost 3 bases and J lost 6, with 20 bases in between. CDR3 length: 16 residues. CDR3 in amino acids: CASSQRPQGVGAEAFF. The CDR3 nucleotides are TGCGCCAGCAGCCAGCGACCCCAGGGTGTGGGTGCTGAAGCTTTCTTT.

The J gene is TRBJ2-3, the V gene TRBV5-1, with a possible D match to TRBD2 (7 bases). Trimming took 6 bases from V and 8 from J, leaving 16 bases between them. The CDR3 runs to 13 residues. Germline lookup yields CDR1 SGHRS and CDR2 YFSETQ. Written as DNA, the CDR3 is TGCGCCAGCACCCGATTGGGAGGGGGTACGCAGTATTTT. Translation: CASTRLGGGTQYF.

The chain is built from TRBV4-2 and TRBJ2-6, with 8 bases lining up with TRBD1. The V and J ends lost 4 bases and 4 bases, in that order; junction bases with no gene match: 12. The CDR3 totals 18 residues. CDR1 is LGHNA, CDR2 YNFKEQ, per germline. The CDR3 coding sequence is TGTGCCAGCAGCCGGACGACAGGGGCCTTCGTGGGGGCCAACGTCCTGACTTTC. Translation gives CASSRTTGAFVGANVLTF.

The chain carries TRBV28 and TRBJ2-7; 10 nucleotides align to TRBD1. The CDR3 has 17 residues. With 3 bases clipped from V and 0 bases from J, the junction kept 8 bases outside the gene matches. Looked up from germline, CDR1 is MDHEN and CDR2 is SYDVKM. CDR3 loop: CASSLLTGGRDSYEQYF. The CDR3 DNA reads TGTGCCAGCAGTTTGTTGACAGGGGGCCGGGACTCCTACGAGCAGTACTTC.

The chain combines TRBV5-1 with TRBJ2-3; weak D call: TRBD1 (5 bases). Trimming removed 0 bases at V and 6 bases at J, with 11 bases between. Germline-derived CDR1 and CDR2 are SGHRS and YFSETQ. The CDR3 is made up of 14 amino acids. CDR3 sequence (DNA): TGCGCCAGCAGCTTGGACAGGCCTGGGGATACGCAGTATTTT. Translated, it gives CASSLDRPGDTQYF.

As DNA, the CDR3 is TGTGCCAGCAGTTTTGCGGGAAGCCTGGATGGCTACACCTTC. Translation: CASSFAGSLDGYTF. This chain uses TRBV28 with TRBJ1-2; D gene ambiguous. CDR1 is MDHEN and CDR2 is SYDVKM in the germline V gene. The CDR3 consists of 14 residues. V shed 3 bases and J shed 6 bases, with 14 bases lying between them.

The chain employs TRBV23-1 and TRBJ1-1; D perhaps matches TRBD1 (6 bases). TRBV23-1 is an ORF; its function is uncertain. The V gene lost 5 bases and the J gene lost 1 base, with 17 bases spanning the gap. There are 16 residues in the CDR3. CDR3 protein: CASSSGDPNWNTEAFF. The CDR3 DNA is TGCGCCAGCAGTTCAGGGGACCCTAATTGGAACACTGAAGCTTTCTTT.

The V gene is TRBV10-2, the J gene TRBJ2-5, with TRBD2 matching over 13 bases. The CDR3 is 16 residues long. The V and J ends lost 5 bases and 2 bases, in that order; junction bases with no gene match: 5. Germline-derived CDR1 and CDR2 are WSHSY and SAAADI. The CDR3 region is CASSTSGGAGQETQYF. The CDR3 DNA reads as TGCGCCAGCAGTACTAGCGGGGGGGCGGGGCAAGAGACCCAGTACTTC.